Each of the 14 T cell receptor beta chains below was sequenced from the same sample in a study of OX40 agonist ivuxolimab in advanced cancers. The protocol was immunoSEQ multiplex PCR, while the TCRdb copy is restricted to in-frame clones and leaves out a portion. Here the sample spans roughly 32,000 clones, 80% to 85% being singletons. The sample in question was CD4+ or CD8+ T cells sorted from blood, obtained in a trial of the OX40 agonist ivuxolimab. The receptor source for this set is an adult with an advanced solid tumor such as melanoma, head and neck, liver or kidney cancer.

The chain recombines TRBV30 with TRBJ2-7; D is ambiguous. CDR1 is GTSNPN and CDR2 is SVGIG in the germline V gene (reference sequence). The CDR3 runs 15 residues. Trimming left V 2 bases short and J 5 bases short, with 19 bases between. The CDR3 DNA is TGTGCCTGGAGTACATCTCGCCGGTACCTAAACGAGCAGTACTTC. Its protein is CAWSTSRRYLNEQYF.

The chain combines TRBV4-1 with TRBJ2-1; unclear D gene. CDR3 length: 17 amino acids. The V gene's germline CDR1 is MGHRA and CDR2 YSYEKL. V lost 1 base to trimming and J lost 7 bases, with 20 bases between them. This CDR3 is CASSQGAFENVRNEQFF. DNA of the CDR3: TGCGCCAGCAGCCAAGGCGCCTTCGAGAATGTAAGGAATGAGCAGTTCTTC.

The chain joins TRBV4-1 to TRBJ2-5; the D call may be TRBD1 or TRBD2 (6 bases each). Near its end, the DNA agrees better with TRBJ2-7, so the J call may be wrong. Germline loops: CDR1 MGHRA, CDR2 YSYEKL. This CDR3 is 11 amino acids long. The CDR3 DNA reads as TGCGCCAGCCGGGGGCCGGGCGAGCAGTACTTC. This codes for CASRGPGEQYF.

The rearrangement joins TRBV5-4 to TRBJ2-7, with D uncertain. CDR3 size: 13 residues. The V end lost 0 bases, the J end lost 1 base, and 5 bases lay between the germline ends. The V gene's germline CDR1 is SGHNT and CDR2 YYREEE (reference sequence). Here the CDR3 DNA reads TGTGCCAGCAGCTTGGTCGGATCCTACGAGCAGTACTTC. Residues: CASSLVGSYEQYF. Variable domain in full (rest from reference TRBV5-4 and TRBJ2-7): ETGVTQSPTHLIKTRGQQVTLRCSSQSGHNTVSWYQQALGQGPQFIFQYYREEENGRGNFPPRFSGLQFPNYSSELNVNALELDDSALYLCASSLVGSYEQYFGPGTRLTVT.

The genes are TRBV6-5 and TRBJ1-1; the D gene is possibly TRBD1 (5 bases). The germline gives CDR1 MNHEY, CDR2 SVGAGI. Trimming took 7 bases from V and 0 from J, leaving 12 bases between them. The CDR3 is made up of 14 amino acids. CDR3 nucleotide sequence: TGTGCCAGCAATTCAGGGAGAATGAACACTGAAGCTTTCTTT. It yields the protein CASNSGRMNTEAFF.

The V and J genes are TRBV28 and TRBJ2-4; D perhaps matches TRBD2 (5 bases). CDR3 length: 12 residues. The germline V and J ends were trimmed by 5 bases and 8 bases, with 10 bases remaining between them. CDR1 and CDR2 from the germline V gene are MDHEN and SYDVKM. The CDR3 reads CASSRGYDIQYF. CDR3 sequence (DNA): TGTGCCAGCAGTCGGGGTTATGACATTCAGTACTTC.

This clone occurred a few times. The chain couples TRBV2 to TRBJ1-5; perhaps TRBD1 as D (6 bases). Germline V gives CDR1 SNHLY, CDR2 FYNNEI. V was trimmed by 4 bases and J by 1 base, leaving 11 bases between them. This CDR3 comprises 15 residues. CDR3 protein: CASSADDRSNQPQHF. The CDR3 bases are TGTGCCAGCAGTGCGGACGACAGGAGCAATCAGCCCCAGCATTTT. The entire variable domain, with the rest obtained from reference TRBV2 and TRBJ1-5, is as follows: EPEVTQTPSHQVTQMGQEVILRCVPISNHLYFYWYRQILGQKVEFLVSFYNNEISEKSEIFDDQFSVERPDGSNFTLKIRSTKLEDSAMYFCASSADDRSNQPQHFGDGTRLSIL.

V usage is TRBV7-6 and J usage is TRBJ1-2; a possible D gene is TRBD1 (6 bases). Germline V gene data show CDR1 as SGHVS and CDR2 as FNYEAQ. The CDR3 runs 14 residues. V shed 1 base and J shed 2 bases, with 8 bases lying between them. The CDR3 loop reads CASSLGQGNYGYTF. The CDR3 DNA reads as TGTGCCAGCAGCTTAGGGCAGGGGAACTATGGCTACACCTTC. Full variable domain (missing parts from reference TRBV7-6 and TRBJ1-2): GAGVSQSPRYKVTKRGQDVALRCDPISGHVSLYWYRQALGQGPEFLTYFNYEAQQDKSGLPNDRFSAERPEGSISTLTIQRTEQRDSAMYRCASSLGQGNYGYTFGSGTRLTVV.

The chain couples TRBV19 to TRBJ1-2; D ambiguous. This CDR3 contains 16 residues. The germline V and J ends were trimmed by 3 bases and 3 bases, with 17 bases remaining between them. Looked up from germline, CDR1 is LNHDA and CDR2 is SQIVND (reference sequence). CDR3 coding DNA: TGTGCCAGTAGTATGCGGGTCCGGAGCTTCGACTATGGCTACACCTTC. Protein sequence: CASSMRVRSFDYGYTF.

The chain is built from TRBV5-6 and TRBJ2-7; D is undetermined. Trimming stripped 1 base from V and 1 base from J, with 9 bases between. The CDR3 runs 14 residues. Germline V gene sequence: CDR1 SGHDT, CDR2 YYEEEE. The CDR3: CASSLNSASYEQYF. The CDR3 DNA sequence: TGTGCCAGCAGCTTGAACTCAGCTTCCTACGAGCAGTACTTC.

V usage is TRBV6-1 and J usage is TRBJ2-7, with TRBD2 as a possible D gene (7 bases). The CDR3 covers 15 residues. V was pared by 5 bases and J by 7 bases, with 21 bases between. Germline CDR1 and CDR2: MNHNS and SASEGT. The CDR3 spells CASSSAPGGIGEQYF. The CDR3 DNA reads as TGTGCCAGCAGTTCCGCCCCGGGGGGCATAGGTGAGCAGTACTTC.

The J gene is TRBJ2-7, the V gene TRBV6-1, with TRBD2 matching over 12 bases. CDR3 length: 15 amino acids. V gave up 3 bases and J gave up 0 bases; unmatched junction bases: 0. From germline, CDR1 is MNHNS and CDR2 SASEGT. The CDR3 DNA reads TGTGCCAGCAGTGAGACTAGCGGGAGCTCCTACGAGCAGTACTTC. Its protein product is CASSETSGSSYEQYF.

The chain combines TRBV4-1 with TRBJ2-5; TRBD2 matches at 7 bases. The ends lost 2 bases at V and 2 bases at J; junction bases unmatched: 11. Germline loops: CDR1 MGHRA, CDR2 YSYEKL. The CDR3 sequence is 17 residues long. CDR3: CASSQPQPLAVQETQYF. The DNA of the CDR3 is TGCGCCAGCAGCCAACCCCAGCCCCTAGCGGTTCAAGAGACCCAGTACTTC.

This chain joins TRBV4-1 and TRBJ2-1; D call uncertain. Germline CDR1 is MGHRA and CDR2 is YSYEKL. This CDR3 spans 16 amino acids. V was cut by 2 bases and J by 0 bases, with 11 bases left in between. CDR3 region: CASSQIQRGSYNEQFF. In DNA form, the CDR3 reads TGCGCCAGCAGCCAAATCCAGAGAGGCTCCTACAATGAGCAGTTCTTC.